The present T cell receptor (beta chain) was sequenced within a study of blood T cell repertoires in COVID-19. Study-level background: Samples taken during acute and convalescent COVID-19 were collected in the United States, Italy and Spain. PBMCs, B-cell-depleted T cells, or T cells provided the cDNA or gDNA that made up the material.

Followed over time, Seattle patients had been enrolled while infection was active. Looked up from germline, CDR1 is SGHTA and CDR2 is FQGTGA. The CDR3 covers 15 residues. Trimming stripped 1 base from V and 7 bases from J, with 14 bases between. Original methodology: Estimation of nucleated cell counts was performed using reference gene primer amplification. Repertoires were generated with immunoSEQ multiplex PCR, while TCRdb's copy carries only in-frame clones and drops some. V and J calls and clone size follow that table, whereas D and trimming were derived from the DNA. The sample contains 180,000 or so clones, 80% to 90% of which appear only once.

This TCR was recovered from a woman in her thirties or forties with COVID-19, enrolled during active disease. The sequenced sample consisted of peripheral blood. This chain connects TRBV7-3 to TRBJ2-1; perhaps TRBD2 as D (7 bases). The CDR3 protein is CASSLSGSQGNEQFF. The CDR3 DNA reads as TGTGCCAGCAGCTTAAGCGGGAGTCAGGGGAATGAGCAGTTCTTC.